The sequence of this T cell receptor (beta chain) was determined in a study of CDR3 diversity in severe acne. Worth noting for this clonotype: Given a much more abundant clone one base away, this may be a read error.

One entry per CDR3 protein, called by TCRdb with MiXCR from the PCR reads. The repertoire holds roughly 79,000 distinct CDR3 sequences, 49% seen once, with around a tenth in the top ten. Germline V gene data show CDR1 as LNHDA and CDR2 as SQIVND (reference sequence). CDR3 length: 15 amino acids. V was cut by 4 bases and J by 0 bases, with 12 bases left in between. The V call is TRBV19, the J call TRBJ1-2; D unresolved. The sample comprised blood. This clonotype was sampled from a male donor with severe acne vulgaris. CDR3 nucleotides: TGTGCCAGTAGTACGAGGGCACCCGCTAACTATGGCTACACCTTC. Its protein is CASSTRAPANYGYTF. Supplemented by reference TRBV19 and TRBJ1-2, the full variable domain reads DGGITQSPKYLFRKEGQNVTLSCEQNLNHDAMYWYRQDPGQGLRLIYYSQIVNDFQKGDIAEGYSVSREKKESFPLTVTSAQKNPTAFYLCASSTRAPANYGYTFGSGTRLTVV.